This T cell receptor (beta chain) was profiled in a study of blood T cell repertoires in COVID-19. Only in-frame clones appear in the TCRdb table, and some are missing; sequencing was by immunoSEQ multiplex PCR. The table includes over 130,000 clones, about 80% detected once. CDR1 MNHEY and CDR2 SVGAGI come from the germline V gene. The CDR3 contains 14 residues. The ends were cut back, 10 bases at V and 3 bases at J, with 16 bases in the middle. The source is a woman aged 50 to 60 who had recovered from COVID-19. This rearrangement joins TRBV6-5 to TRBJ1-5; tentatively, D is TRBD1 (5 bases). Sequenced: PBMCs or T cells enriched from blood (not recorded which). The CDR3 DNA follows: TGTGCCACGTCCGATGGGGGGAACAATCAGCCCCAGCATTTT. Translated: CATSDGGNNQPQHF.